The rows below give T cell receptor beta chains drawn from one sample of a study of shared clonotypes between healthy human individuals. Sequenced by immunoSEQ multiplex PCR; TCRdb stores in-frame clones only, minus some. The sample yields 2,500,000 or so clones, 85% to 95% seen once. Sequencing was carried out using naive CD4+ T cells from PBMCs. These receptors came from a man in his late teens or twenties in good health. Some clones in this sample may be carry-over from other donors' samples. Each CDR3 is given with its conserved first and last residue. Each record gives: J gene, CDR3 length, D gene, clone size, V gene, CDR3 DNA, CDR3 protein. A D gene is named only where the DNA matches it firmly. Only some rows state a clone size, as once, few, many or a class for expanded clones.

j_gene: TRBJ2-3
len: 15
d_gene: TRBD1
abundance: few
v_gene: TRBV12-5
CDR3nt: TGTGCTAGTGGTTTGGGGACAGGGGGCACAGATACGCAGTATTTT
CDR3aa: CASGLGTGGTDTQYF

j_gene: TRBJ1-3
len: 18
d_gene: NA
abundance: NA
v_gene: TRBV30
CDR3nt: TGTGCCTGGAGTGGCGGGGCAGGGACTTGGGGGTCTGGAAACACCATATATTTT
CDR3aa: CAWSGGAGTWGSGNTIYF

j_gene: TRBJ2-7
len: 18
d_gene: NA
abundance: NA
v_gene: TRBV4-1
CDR3nt: TGCGCCAGCAGCCAAGATAACCGACCGGGACAAGCAACCTACGAGCAGTACTTC
CDR3aa: CASSQDNRPGQATYEQYF

j_gene: TRBJ2-2
len: 17
d_gene: NA
abundance: NA
v_gene: TRBV10-1
CDR3nt: TGCGCCAGCAGTGAGTCGACTGGCAAAACCAACACCGGGGAGCTGTTTTTT
CDR3aa: CASSESTGKTNTGELFF

j_gene: TRBJ2-7
len: 15
d_gene: TRBD2
abundance: NA
v_gene: TRBV6-5
CDR3nt: TGTGCCAGCAGTTACGCCGGGACTAGTCGTCGCGAGCAGTACTTC
CDR3aa: CASSYAGTSRREQYF

j_gene: TRBJ2-3
len: 14
d_gene: TRBD2
abundance: once
v_gene: TRBV5-4
CDR3nt: TGTGCCAGCAGTCTTAGGACTAGCGGAGATACGCAGTATTTT
CDR3aa: CASSLRTSGDTQYF

j_gene: TRBJ2-1
len: 15
d_gene: NA
abundance: NA
v_gene: TRBV19
CDR3nt: TGTGCCAGTAGTATTCGGTCCGGGGTAGTGTATGAGCAGTTCTTC
CDR3aa: CASSIRSGVVYEQFF

j_gene: TRBJ2-3
len: 16
d_gene: TRBD2
abundance: NA
v_gene: TRBV4-2
CDR3nt: TGTGCCAGCAGCCAAGAACCTAGCGGGAGTACAGATACGCAGTATTTT
CDR3aa: CASSQEPSGSTDTQYF

j_gene: TRBJ2-5
len: 12
d_gene: NA
abundance: once
v_gene: TRBV28
CDR3nt: TGTGCCAGCACCGGTATTGGAGAGACCCAGTACTTC
CDR3aa: CASTGIGETQYF

j_gene: TRBJ1-2
len: 11
d_gene: NA
abundance: NA
v_gene: TRBV20-1
CDR3nt: TGCAGTGCTAGGGCAGTAAATGGCTACACCTTC
CDR3aa: CSARAVNGYTF

j_gene: TRBJ1-5
len: 14
d_gene: NA
abundance: NA
v_gene: TRBV6-1
CDR3nt: TGTGCCAGCAGTCGGACACGTAGCAATCAGCCCCAGCATTTT
CDR3aa: CASSRTRSNQPQHF

j_gene: TRBJ1-1
len: 14
d_gene: NA
abundance: NA
v_gene: TRBV28
CDR3nt: TGTGCCAGCAGTTTACACAGTTCGAACACTGAAGCTTTCTTT
CDR3aa: CASSLHSSNTEAFF

j_gene: TRBJ1-1
len: 14
d_gene: NA
abundance: NA
v_gene: TRBV18
CDR3nt: TGTGCCAGCTCACCACCGAGGGGGTACACTGAAGCTTTCTTT
CDR3aa: CASSPPRGYTEAFF

j_gene: TRBJ2-2
len: 17
d_gene: TRBD1
abundance: NA
v_gene: TRBV28
CDR3nt: TGTGCCAGCAGTCCGAACCCGGGACAGGGGCGCCCCGGGGAGCTGTTTTTT
CDR3aa: CASSPNPGQGRPGELFF

j_gene: TRBJ2-2
len: 14
d_gene: NA
abundance: NA
v_gene: TRBV18
CDR3nt: TGTGCCAGCTCACCACCGCGTAGCACCGGGGAGCTGTTTTTT
CDR3aa: CASSPPRSTGELFF

j_gene: TRBJ2-3
len: 15
d_gene: NA
abundance: NA
v_gene: TRBV6-6
CDR3nt: TGTGCCAGTAAGGGGGCGGGAGGCAACACAGATACGCAGTATTTT
CDR3aa: CASKGAGGNTDTQYF

j_gene: TRBJ1-5
len: 16
d_gene: TRBD1
abundance: NA
v_gene: TRBV4-1
CDR3nt: TGCGCCAGCAGCCGACTCCTGGGACAGCTAAATCAGCCCCAGCATTTT
CDR3aa: CASSRLLGQLNQPQHF

j_gene: TRBJ1-4
len: 14
d_gene: NA
abundance: few
v_gene: TRBV5-1
CDR3nt: TGCGCCAGCAGCTCACAGGGAACTAATGAAAAACTGTTTTTT
CDR3aa: CASSSQGTNEKLFF

j_gene: TRBJ2-5
len: 13
d_gene: NA
abundance: NA
v_gene: TRBV19
CDR3nt: TGTGCCAGTAGCCTTGGGGTATCAGAGACCCAGTACTTC
CDR3aa: CASSLGVSETQYF

j_gene: TRBJ2-2
len: 15
d_gene: NA
abundance: NA
v_gene: TRBV6-6
CDR3nt: TGTGCCAGCATATACCGGGATGTGAACACCGGGGAGCTGTTTTTT
CDR3aa: CASIYRDVNTGELFF

j_gene: TRBJ1-1
len: 11
d_gene: NA
abundance: NA
v_gene: TRBV28
CDR3nt: TGTGCCAGCAGGCTCAACACTGAAGCTTTCTTT
CDR3aa: CASRLNTEAFF

j_gene: TRBJ2-3
len: 12
d_gene: TRBD1
abundance: NA
v_gene: TRBV7-2
CDR3nt: TGTGCCAGCAGCTTAGTTCCGGGACAGCAGAATTTT
CDR3aa: CASSLVPGQQNF

j_gene: TRBJ2-3
len: 15
d_gene: TRBD2
abundance: NA
v_gene: TRBV5-1
CDR3nt: TGCGCCAGCAGCTTGCCTAGCGGAGGCACAGATACGCAGTATTTT
CDR3aa: CASSLPSGGTDTQYF

j_gene: TRBJ2-7
len: 13
d_gene: TRBD2
abundance: NA
v_gene: TRBV2
CDR3nt: TGTGCCAGCAGTGTCGGGAGGACCTACGAGCAGTACTTC
CDR3aa: CASSVGRTYEQYF

j_gene: TRBJ2-3
len: 14
d_gene: TRBD1
abundance: NA
v_gene: TRBV10-3
CDR3nt: TGTGCCATCAGTCGGACAGGGGAGGAGGATACGCAGTATTTT
CDR3aa: CAISRTGEEDTQYF

j_gene: TRBJ2-7
len: 20
d_gene: NA
abundance: NA
v_gene: TRBV18
CDR3nt: TGTGCCAGCTCACCGTTCATGCAGGGATCTTCCCCTTCTTCTCCGGTCGAGCAGTACTTC
CDR3aa: CASSPFMQGSSPSSPVEQYF

j_gene: TRBJ2-5
len: 12
d_gene: NA
abundance: NA
v_gene: TRBV30
CDR3nt: TGTGCCTGGACCGTCGGGTCGGCCTCCCAGTACTTC
CDR3aa: CAWTVGSASQYF

j_gene: TRBJ2-1
len: 14
d_gene: NA
abundance: NA
v_gene: TRBV7-3
CDR3nt: TGTGCCAGCAGCTTATCATCCGGGAGTAATGAGCAGTTCTTC
CDR3aa: CASSLSSGSNEQFF

j_gene: TRBJ2-1
len: 15
d_gene: NA
abundance: NA
v_gene: TRBV6-6
CDR3nt: TGTGCCAGCAGTCCCCCGACAGGTTTGGTCAATGAGCAGTTCTTC
CDR3aa: CASSPPTGLVNEQFF

j_gene: TRBJ2-7
len: 13
d_gene: NA
abundance: NA
v_gene: TRBV25-1
CDR3nt: TGTGCCAGCAGTGGGACAGTCCCCTACGAGCAGTACTTC
CDR3aa: CASSGTVPYEQYF

j_gene: TRBJ2-1
len: 13
d_gene: NA
abundance: NA
v_gene: TRBV5-1
CDR3nt: TGCGCCAGCAGCTTGGACAGGGACAATGAGCAGTTCTTC
CDR3aa: CASSLDRDNEQFF

j_gene: TRBJ2-2
len: 17
d_gene: NA
abundance: NA
v_gene: TRBV19
CDR3nt: TGTGCCAGTAGTGTAGGGTCCGGGGGAGGTGGCACCGGGGAGCTGTTTTTT
CDR3aa: CASSVGSGGGGTGELFF

j_gene: TRBJ1-1
len: 13
d_gene: NA
abundance: NA
v_gene: TRBV7-9
CDR3nt: TGTGCCAGCAGCCTTGACTCCAACACTGAAGCTTTCTTT
CDR3aa: CASSLDSNTEAFF

j_gene: TRBJ2-7
len: 14
d_gene: NA
abundance: NA
v_gene: TRBV4-1
CDR3nt: TGCGCCAGCAGCCAAGTTCTCTTACCCTACGAGCAGTACTTC
CDR3aa: CASSQVLLPYEQYF

j_gene: TRBJ2-1
len: 12
d_gene: NA
abundance: NA
v_gene: TRBV30
CDR3nt: TGTGCCTGGAGTCCTCAGCACAATGAGCAGTTCTTC
CDR3aa: CAWSPQHNEQFF

j_gene: TRBJ1-1
len: 14
d_gene: TRBD1
abundance: NA
v_gene: TRBV7-9
CDR3nt: TGTGCCAGCACCGTGGGACAGGGGGACACTGAAGCTTTCTTT
CDR3aa: CASTVGQGDTEAFF

j_gene: TRBJ2-7
len: 14
d_gene: NA
abundance: NA
v_gene: TRBV7-2
CDR3nt: TGTGCCAGCAGCTTACAGGCGGTCTTAGGCGAGCAGTACTTC
CDR3aa: CASSLQAVLGEQYF

j_gene: TRBJ2-1
len: 12
d_gene: NA
abundance: NA
v_gene: TRBV2
CDR3nt: TGTGCCAGCAGCTCCGGGGTCGGGGGCCAGTTCTTC
CDR3aa: CASSSGVGGQFF

j_gene: TRBJ2-5
len: 13
d_gene: NA
abundance: NA
v_gene: TRBV19
CDR3nt: TGTGCCAGCGGTAGCGGAAGGGCGGAGACCCAGTACTTC
CDR3aa: CASGSGRAETQYF

j_gene: TRBJ1-5
len: 19
d_gene: TRBD1
abundance: NA
v_gene: TRBV28
CDR3nt: TGTGCCAGCAGTTTATTGTCTGGATCGGGACAGGTTAGTGGACAGCCCCAGCATTTT
CDR3aa: CASSLLSGSGQVSGQPQHF

j_gene: TRBJ2-7
len: 14
d_gene: NA
abundance: NA
v_gene: TRBV11-2
CDR3nt: TGTGCCAGCACCATAGTCGGACCCGGATACGAGCAGTACTTC
CDR3aa: CASTIVGPGYEQYF

j_gene: TRBJ2-7
len: 16
d_gene: NA
abundance: once
v_gene: TRBV6-5
CDR3nt: TGTGCCAGCAGTTACTCAAGGCGGGAACTCTCCTACGAGCAGTACTTC
CDR3aa: CASSYSRRELSYEQYF

j_gene: TRBJ1-5
len: 13
d_gene: NA
abundance: NA
v_gene: TRBV30
CDR3nt: TGTGCCTGGGCTAACAGGGACAATCAGCCCCAGCATTTT
CDR3aa: CAWANRDNQPQHF

j_gene: TRBJ2-3
len: 13
d_gene: NA
abundance: NA
v_gene: TRBV2
CDR3nt: TGTGCCAGCAGTGACCGGAGTGGGGATACGCAGTATTTT
CDR3aa: CASSDRSGDTQYF

j_gene: TRBJ2-7
len: 14
d_gene: NA
abundance: once
v_gene: TRBV19
CDR3nt: TGTGCCAGTAGTGGGGAGAGGGGTTCCTACGAGCAGTACTTC
CDR3aa: CASSGERGSYEQYF

j_gene: TRBJ2-3
len: 16
d_gene: TRBD1
abundance: NA
v_gene: TRBV2
CDR3nt: TGTGCCAGCAGGATTGGAGGACAGGGGCAAACAGATACGCAGTATTTT
CDR3aa: CASRIGGQGQTDTQYF

j_gene: TRBJ1-2
len: 16
d_gene: NA
abundance: NA
v_gene: TRBV30
CDR3nt: TGTGCCTGGAGCCCCCGTCTCGCAGGGCGCTACTATGGCTACACCTTC
CDR3aa: CAWSPRLAGRYYGYTF

j_gene: TRBJ2-7
len: 12
d_gene: NA
abundance: NA
v_gene: TRBV6-5
CDR3nt: TGTGCCAGCGGGAGCACCACCTACGAGCAGTACTTC
CDR3aa: CASGSTTYEQYF

j_gene: TRBJ2-7
len: 14
d_gene: TRBD2
abundance: NA
v_gene: TRBV28
CDR3nt: TGTGCCAGCAGTGCCAGCGGGAGTATAAACGAGCAGTACTTC
CDR3aa: CASSASGSINEQYF

j_gene: TRBJ2-1
len: 16
d_gene: NA
abundance: NA
v_gene: TRBV18
CDR3nt: TGTGCCAGCTCACCACCGGGGTCGAGCTCCTACAATGAGCAGTTCTTC
CDR3aa: CASSPPGSSSYNEQFF

j_gene: TRBJ1-1
len: 14
d_gene: NA
abundance: NA
v_gene: TRBV6-6
CDR3nt: TGTGCCAGCAGTTACGGGGGTACGGACACTGAAGCTTTCTTT
CDR3aa: CASSYGGTDTEAFF

j_gene: TRBJ1-1
len: 18
d_gene: TRBD1
abundance: NA
v_gene: TRBV28
CDR3nt: TGTGCCAGCAGTGCTTGGGGACTTGACAGGGGAAGAAACACTGAAGCTTTCTTT
CDR3aa: CASSAWGLDRGRNTEAFF

j_gene: TRBJ1-1
len: 14
d_gene: NA
abundance: NA
v_gene: TRBV6-5
CDR3nt: TGTGCCAGCAGTTACAGGTCCAGGGACACTGAAGCTTTCTTT
CDR3aa: CASSYRSRDTEAFF

j_gene: TRBJ2-2
len: 17
d_gene: NA
abundance: NA
v_gene: TRBV28
CDR3nt: TGTGCCAGCACCGATAGGACCTACGATACGAACACCGGGGAGCTGTTTTTT
CDR3aa: CASTDRTYDTNTGELFF

j_gene: TRBJ1-5
len: 16
d_gene: NA
abundance: NA
v_gene: TRBV6-1
CDR3nt: TGTGCCAGCAGTGCGCTCTTTTTGGGGAGCAATCAGCCCCAGCATTTT
CDR3aa: CASSALFLGSNQPQHF

j_gene: TRBJ2-7
len: 15
d_gene: TRBD2
abundance: NA
v_gene: TRBV2
CDR3nt: TGTGCCAGCAGCCACCGGCTAGCGGAGTCCTACGAGCAGTACTTC
CDR3aa: CASSHRLAESYEQYF

j_gene: TRBJ2-5
len: 14
d_gene: NA
abundance: NA
v_gene: TRBV7-2
CDR3nt: TGTGCCAGCAGCTTTGGTCAGGGATTCGAGACCCAGTACTTC
CDR3aa: CASSFGQGFETQYF